This T cell receptor (beta chain) was sequenced for a study of T cells in Graves' hyperthyroidism and ophthalmopathy. TCR beta CDR3 regions were amplified from RNA. First-round RT-PCR targeting the TCR CDR3 was performed with the HTBI primer set. Each CDR3 protein is one row after TCRdb ran MiXCR on the multiplex PCR reads. The table shows approximately 620,000 distinct CDR3 sequences, with roughly 14% occurring only once. Germline V gives CDR1 MRHNA, CDR2 SNTAGT. Trimming took 0 bases from V and 9 from J, leaving 12 bases between them. This CDR3 spans 14 amino acids. This TCR was sampled from a woman aged 25 to 39 with Graves' hyperthyroidism that later progressed to Graves' ophthalmopathy. What was sequenced was blood. V and J are TRBV6-4 and TRBJ2-1, with a weak D call TRBD2 (5 bases). CDR3 bases: TGTGCCAGCAGTGACTCGGGGAGATTTAGTGAGCAGTTCTTC. Protein: CASSDSGRFSEQFF.